This T cell receptor beta chain was found in a study of T cells in Graves' hyperthyroidism and ophthalmopathy. When ophthalmopathy did not progress within 18 months, Graves' hyperthyroidism was considered stable. Germline CDR1 LNHDA, CDR2 SQIVND (reference sequence). The V segment lost 3 bases and the J segment 5 bases; nucleotides outside the gene matches: 2. The CDR3 length is 13 residues. RNA transcripts yielded amplified TCR beta CDR3 regions. Carried out on the TCR CDR3, a first-round RT-PCR used the HTBI primer set. TCRdb recomputed calls from the multiplex PCR reads with MiXCR, one row per CDR3 protein. The table lists 450,000 to 600,000 distinct CDR3 sequences, around 15% of them singletons, with more than 11% in the top ten. This clonotype was counted between two and nine times.

The V and J genes are TRBV19 and TRBJ2-5; 8 bases fit TRBD2. This sequence originates from a woman aged 40 to 50 with Graves' hyperthyroidism. Source material: blood. In nucleotides, the CDR3 is TGTGCCAGTAGTATCGGGGGGGTGGAGACCCAGTACTTC. Its translation: CASSIGGVETQYF. The full variable domain, its missing parts supplied by reference TRBV19 and TRBJ2-5, is DGGITQSPKYLFRKEGQNVTLSCEQNLNHDAMYWYRQDPGQGLRLIYYSQIVNDFQKGDIAEGYSVSREKKESFPLTVTSAQKNPTAFYLCASSIGGVETQYFGPGTRLLVL.